Sequencing of this T cell receptor beta chain was carried out in a study of T cell responses to AZD1222 COVID-19 vaccine. Clones were sequenced by immunoSEQ multiplex PCR, and TCRdb holds only the in-frame ones, with some missing. The table lists 110,000 to 150,000 clones, about 92% of them singletons. Worth noting for this clone: The antigen is unknown.

The study's findings and limits: Unmutated variant regions are reportedly targeted by nearly half of spike-specific TCRs. Donors were largely white British and mainly female; clonal diversity was possibly underestimated.

CDR1 SGHAT and CDR2 FQNNGV come from the germline V gene. The CDR3 consists of 14 residues. Trimming shortened V by 10 bases and J by 2 bases, and 17 bases separated the two germline ends. This sequence joins TRBV11-2 and TRBJ1-2, with D possibly matching TRBD1 (5 bases). The material was peripheral blood, obtained on day 0 of AZD1222 vaccination. This clonotype was obtained from an adult in good health. The CDR3 sequence: CATLLRDGNYGYTF. As DNA, the CDR3 is TGTGCCACCCTACTCCGGGACGGAAACTATGGCTACACCTTC. The variable domain in full, completed from reference TRBV11-2 and TRBJ1-2, reads EAGVAQSPRYKIIEKRQSVAFWCNPISGHATLYWYQQILGQGPKLLIQFQNNGVVDDSQLPKDRFSAERLKGVDSTLKIQPAKLEDSAVYLCATLLRDGNYGYTFGSGTRLTVV.